The following is a T cell receptor beta chain sequence with its context. Antigen specificity is unknown. V lost 5 bases to trimming and J lost 1 base, with 13 bases between them. CDR3 size: 15 residues. Looked up from germline, CDR1 is SGHAT and CDR2 is FQNNGV. The data were taken from a study of cytotoxic CD8 clonotypes in ibrutinib-treated CLL. Sequencing used immunoSEQ multiplex PCR; TCRdb keeps in-frame clones, though not all of them. The sample consists of roughly 52,000 clones, roughly 50% of them appearing once. The study's findings and limits: Public clonotypes proved infrequent, and on treatment they shrank or remained steady.

Source: PBMCs, taken after 12 months of ibrutinib treatment. This clonotype was obtained from a human donor with chronic lymphocytic leukemia. The chain employs TRBV11-2 and TRBJ2-3, with D tentatively TRBD2 (5 bases). CDR3 DNA: TGTGCCAGCAGCCATCCTAGCTGGGGCACAGATACGCAGTATTTT. It translates to CASSHPSWGTDTQYF. The full variable domain, completed using reference TRBV11-2 and TRBJ2-3, is EAGVAQSPRYKIIEKRQSVAFWCNPISGHATLYWYQQILGQGPKLLIQFQNNGVVDDSQLPKDRFSAERLKGVDSTLKIQPAKLEDSAVYLCASSHPSWGTDTQYFGPGTRLTVL.